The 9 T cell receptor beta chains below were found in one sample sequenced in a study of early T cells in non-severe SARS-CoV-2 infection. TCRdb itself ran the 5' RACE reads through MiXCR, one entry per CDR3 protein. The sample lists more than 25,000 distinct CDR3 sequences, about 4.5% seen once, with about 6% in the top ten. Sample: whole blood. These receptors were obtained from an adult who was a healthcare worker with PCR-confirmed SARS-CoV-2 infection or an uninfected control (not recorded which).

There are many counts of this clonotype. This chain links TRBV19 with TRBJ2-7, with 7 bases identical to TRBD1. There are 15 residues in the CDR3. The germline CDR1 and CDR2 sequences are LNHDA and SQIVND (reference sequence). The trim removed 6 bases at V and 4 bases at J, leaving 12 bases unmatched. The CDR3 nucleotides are TGTGCCAGTAGGATCACCGGGACAGCCCTATACGAGCAGTACTTC. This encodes CASRITGTALYEQYF.

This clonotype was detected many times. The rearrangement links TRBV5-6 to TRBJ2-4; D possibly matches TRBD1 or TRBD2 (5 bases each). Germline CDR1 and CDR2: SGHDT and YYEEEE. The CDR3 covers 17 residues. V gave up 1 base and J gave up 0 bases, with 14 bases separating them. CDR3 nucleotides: TGTGCCAGCAGCTTGTTATCCGGGGCTGTAGCCAAAAACATTCAGTACTTC. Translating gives CASSLLSGAVAKNIQYF.

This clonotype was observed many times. CDR3 sequence: CASSAIAITHNEQFF. The CDR3 DNA reads as TGTGCCAGCAGCGCGATAGCTATCACCCACAATGAGCAGTTCTTC. This chain connects TRBV6-7 to TRBJ2-1, with no clear D. TRBV6-7 is an ORF; its function is uncertain. The CDR3 contains 15 residues. With 6 bases removed from V and 5 bases from J, the gap between germline ends came to 17 bases.

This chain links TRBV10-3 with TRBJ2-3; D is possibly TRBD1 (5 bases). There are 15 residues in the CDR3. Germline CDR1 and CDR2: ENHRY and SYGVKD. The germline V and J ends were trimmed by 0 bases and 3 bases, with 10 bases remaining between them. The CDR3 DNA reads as TGTGCCATCAGTGAGTCGGCTAGGGGAACAGATACGCAGTATTTT. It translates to CAISESARGTDTQYF.

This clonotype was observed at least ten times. CDR3 nucleotides: TGTGCCAGCAGCAGAAACCGGGACTACCAGTTCTTC. Translating it yields CASSRNRDYQFF. V is TRBV7-2 and J is TRBJ2-1, with TRBD2 matching 7 bases. Trimming cost V 5 bases and J 13 bases; bases outside gene matches: 8. The CDR3 sequence is 12 residues long. CDR1 SGHTA and CDR2 FQGNSA come from the germline V gene.

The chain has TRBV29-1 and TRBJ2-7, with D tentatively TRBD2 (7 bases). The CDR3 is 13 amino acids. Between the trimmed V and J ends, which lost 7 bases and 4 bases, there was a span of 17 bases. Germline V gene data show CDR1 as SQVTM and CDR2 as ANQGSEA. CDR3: CSGGGLLRYEQYF. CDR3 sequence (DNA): TGCAGCGGGGGGGGCTTGCTCCGGTACGAGCAGTACTTC.

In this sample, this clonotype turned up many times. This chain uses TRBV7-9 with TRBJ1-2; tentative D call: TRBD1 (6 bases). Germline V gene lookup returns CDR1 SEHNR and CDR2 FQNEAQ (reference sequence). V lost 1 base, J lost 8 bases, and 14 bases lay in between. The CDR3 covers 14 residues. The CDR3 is CASSLGGTSMGYTF. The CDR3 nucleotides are TGTGCCAGCAGCTTAGGCGGGACATCTATGGGCTACACCTTC. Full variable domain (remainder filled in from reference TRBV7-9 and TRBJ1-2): DTGVSQNPRHKITKRGQNVTFRCDPISEHNRLYWYRQTLGQGPEFLTYFQNEAQLEKSRLLSDRFSAERPKGSFSTLEIQRTEQGDSAMYLCASSLGGTSMGYTFGSGTRLTVV.

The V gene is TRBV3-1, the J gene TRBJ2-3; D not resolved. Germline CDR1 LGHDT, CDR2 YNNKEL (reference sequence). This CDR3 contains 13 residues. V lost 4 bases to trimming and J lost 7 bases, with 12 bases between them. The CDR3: CASSLDRPHTQYF. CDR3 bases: TGTGCCAGCAGCCTGGACCGCCCCCATACGCAGTATTTT.

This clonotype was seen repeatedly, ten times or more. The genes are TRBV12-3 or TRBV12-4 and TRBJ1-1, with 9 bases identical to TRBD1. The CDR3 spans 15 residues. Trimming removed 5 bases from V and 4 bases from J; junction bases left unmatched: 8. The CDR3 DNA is TGTGCCAGCAGTCCGACAGGGGGGTATAGCACTGAAGCTTTCTTT. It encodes CASSPTGGYSTEAFF.